The rows below give T cell receptor beta chains drawn from one sample of a study of OX40 agonist ivuxolimab in advanced cancers. Using immunoSEQ multiplex PCR, the repertoire was profiled, and TCRdb retains in-frame clones only, with some absent. Of roughly 41,000 clones listed, about 88% were seen once; the top ten hold roughly 2.4%. The specimen was CD4+ or CD8+ T cells sorted from blood, collected in a trial of the OX40 agonist ivuxolimab. The source is an adult with an advanced solid tumor such as melanoma, head and neck, liver or kidney cancer. The CDR3 runs from the conserved cysteine through the conserved F or W. Each record gives: D gene, clone size, V gene, J gene, CDR3 protein, CDR3 DNA. The D gene is left open where the match is weak. The size field is filled for only some rows; it gives once, few, many or a size class.

>TRBD1|.|TRBV19|TRBJ2-3
CASSIERQGSYTDTQYF
TGTGCCAGTAGTATAGAGAGACAGGGTTCCTACACAGATACGCAGTATTTT
>.|.|TRBV6-1|TRBJ1-4
CASSEGGSRKEKLFF
TGTGCCAGCAGTGAAGGGGGGTCTCGGAAAGAAAAACTGTTTTTT
>.|.|TRBV19|TRBJ1-1
CASSFRDTRSAFF
TGTGCCAGTAGTTTCCGGGACACCCGTTCGGCTTTCTTT
>.|.|TRBV5-1|TRBJ2-5
CASSYGQPQETQYF
TGCGCCAGCAGCTATGGACAGCCCCAAGAGACCCAGTACTTC
>TRBD2|.|TRBV4-2|TRBJ2-5
CASSQDWLAGGPGGETQYF
TGTGCCAGCAGCCAAGATTGGCTAGCGGGGGGGCCGGGCGGAGAGACCCAGTACTTC
>.|.|TRBV5-6|TRBJ2-5
CASSLRREETQYF
TGTGCCAGCAGCTTAAGAAGAGAAGAGACCCAGTACTTC
>.|.|TRBV6-5|TRBJ2-7
CASSYRRAYEQYF
TGTGCCAGCAGTTACAGGAGGGCTTACGAGCAGTACTTC
>.|.|TRBV29-1|TRBJ2-7
CSALNGYEQYF
TGCAGCGCCCTTAATGGATACGAGCAGTACTTC
>TRBD1|.|TRBV5-1|TRBJ1-3
CASSPRQGPRGNTIYF
TGCGCCAGCAGCCCTAGACAGGGACCACGGGGAAACACCATATATTTT
>.|.|TRBV9|TRBJ2-3
CASSVATTDTQYF
TGTGCCAGCAGCGTAGCGACGACAGATACGCAGTATTTT
>TRBD2|.|TRBV5-4|TRBJ2-2
CASSLGGGAVGELFF
TGTGCCAGCAGCTTGGGCGGGGGGGCCGTCGGGGAGCTGTTTTTT
>.|once|TRBV19|TRBJ2-6
CASSTEGTGANVLTF
TGTGCCAGTAGTACGGAGGGAACTGGGGCCAACGTCCTGACTTTC
>.|.|TRBV12-5|TRBJ2-2
CASGSKPANTGELFF
TGTGCTAGTGGTAGCAAGCCTGCGAACACCGGGGAGCTGTTTTTT
>TRBD1|few|TRBV5-5|TRBJ1-2
CASSLGGTAYGYTF
TGTGCCAGCAGCTTGGGAGGGACAGCCTATGGCTACACCTTC
>.|few|TRBV10-3|TRBJ1-6
CASRGSNSPLHF
TGTGCCTCCAGGGGATCGAATTCACCCCTCCACTTT
>.|.|TRBV7-3|TRBJ2-5
CASSRAKTETQYF
TGTGCCAGCAGTCGGGCTAAAACGGAGACCCAGTACTTC
>.|.|TRBV7-2|TRBJ1-3
CASSFTGLSGNTIYF
TGTGCCAGCAGCTTTACAGGGCTCTCTGGAAACACCATATATTTT
>.|.|TRBV5-5|TRBJ1-1
CASSFTTDLNTEAFF
TGTGCCAGCAGCTTTACAACTGATTTGAACACTGAAGCTTTCTTT
>.|.|TRBV9|TRBJ2-3
CASSVVDTDTQYF
TGTGCCAGCAGCGTGGTGGACACAGATACGCAGTATTTT
>.|.|TRBV5-4|TRBJ2-5
CAMRAGGKETQYF
TGTGCCATGAGGGCAGGGGGGAAAGAGACCCAGTACTTC
>TRBD1|once|TRBV6-1|TRBJ2-5
CASSEWAGTGGRQETQYF
TGTGCCAGCAGTGAATGGGCCGGGACAGGGGGCCGCCAAGAGACCCAGTACTTC
>TRBD2|.|TRBV5-4|TRBJ2-7
CASSLAERGISYEQYF
TGTGCCAGCAGCTTGGCAGAGCGGGGTATCTCCTACGAGCAGTACTTC
>.|.|TRBV4-1|TRBJ1-2
CASSQDKSAGFGYTF
TGCGCCAGCAGCCAAGATAAATCGGCCGGGTTTGGCTACACCTTC
>.|.|TRBV6-6|TRBJ1-6
CASIEHGCPPLHF
TGTGCCAGCATAGAACACGGGTGTCCACCCCTCCACTTT
>TRBD1|.|TRBV19|TRBJ1-1
CASNTGAMNTEAFF
TGTGCCAGTAATACAGGGGCCATGAACACTGAAGCTTTCTTT
>.|few|TRBV7-2|TRBJ1-5
CASSVRVNQPQHF
TGTGCCAGCAGCGTCAGGGTCAATCAGCCCCAGCATTTT
>.|.|TRBV5-5|TRBJ2-1
CASIGAGTQSRPSSYNEQFF
TGTGCCAGCATCGGGGCGGGGACTCAGTCACGCCCCAGCTCCTACAATGAGCAGTTCTTC
>.|.|TRBV30|TRBJ2-3
CAWSAGGITDTQYF
TGTGCCTGGAGTGCTGGGGGGATCACAGATACGCAGTATTTT
>.|.|TRBV2|TRBJ2-3
CASSDPRLADTQYF
TGTGCCAGCAGTGATCCCAGACTAGCAGATACGCAGTATTTT
>.|.|TRBV18|TRBJ1-3
CASSLVTTKEAGNTIYF
TGTGCCAGCTCACTTGTAACTACTAAAGAAGCCGGAAACACCATATATTTT
>.|.|TRBV5-1|TRBJ2-2
CASNRDEMNTGELFF
TGCGCCAGCAATCGAGACGAGATGAACACCGGGGAGCTGTTTTTT
>.|.|TRBV29-1|TRBJ2-7
CSVGRPRGGEQYF
TGCAGCGTTGGGAGACCCCGCGGCGGCGAGCAGTACTTC
>.|once|TRBV20-1|TRBJ2-5
CSVNLFETQYF
TGCAGTGTTAATTTATTCGAGACCCAGTACTTC
>TRBD1|.|TRBV6-1|TRBJ1-3
CASRDRASGNTIYF
TGTGCCAGCAGGGACAGGGCCTCTGGAAACACCATATATTTT
>.|.|TRBV7-3|TRBJ1-2
CASSPMGRGNYTF
TGTGCCAGCAGCCCCATGGGTAGGGGCAACTACACCTTC
>.|.|TRBV6-1|TRBJ1-1
CASAARGQDTEAFF
TGTGCCAGCGCCGCCCGGGGGCAGGACACTGAAGCTTTCTTT
>.|.|TRBV7-8|TRBJ2-5
CASSLGGAMGETQYF
TGTGCCAGCAGCTTAGGCGGTGCTATGGGGGAGACCCAGTACTTC
>TRBD2|.|TRBV2|TRBJ2-2
CASSSGDFNTGELFF
TGTGCCAGCAGTAGCGGGGACTTTAACACCGGGGAGTTGTTTTTT
>.|.|TRBV6-6|TRBJ1-3
CASSSFGAAARSF
TGTGCCAGCAGTTCATTTGGGGCGGCCGCTCGGTCTTTT
>.|.|TRBV7-9|TRBJ2-2
CASSRDFPGELFF
TGTGCCAGCAGCCGGGACTTCCCCGGGGAGCTGTTTTTT
>TRBD2|.|TRBV5-6|TRBJ2-7
CASSLAASGGTYEQYF
TGTGCCAGCAGCTTGGCCGCTAGCGGGGGCACCTACGAGCAGTACTTC
>TRBD1|.|TRBV10-3|TRBJ2-2
CAISEPQGAGELFF
TGTGCCATCAGTGAGCCACAGGGGGCCGGGGAGCTGTTTTTT
>.|.|TRBV7-3|TRBJ1-6
CASSSDRNSPLHF
TGTGCCAGCAGCTCCGACAGGAATTCACCCCTCCACTTT
>TRBD1|few|TRBV5-4|TRBJ1-2
CASRAGTDYGYTF
TGTGCCAGCAGGGCCGGGACAGACTATGGCTACACCTTC
>TRBD1|.|TRBV14|TRBJ2-7
CASSRGTQGVHEQYF
TGTGCCAGCAGCCGAGGGACACAGGGGGTCCACGAGCAGTACTTC
>TRBD1|.|TRBV19|TRBJ1-1
CASNDRGNTEAFF
TGTGCCAGTAATGACAGGGGGAACACTGAAGCTTTCTTT
>.|few|TRBV2|TRBJ2-2
CASRTPRNTGELFF
TGTGCCAGCAGGACTCCACGGAACACCGGGGAGCTGTTTTTT
>.|once|TRBV27|TRBJ1-6
CASSLAGGYQGSNSPLHF
TGTGCCAGCAGTTTAGCCGGGGGGTACCAGGGATCTAATTCACCCCTCCACTTT
>.|.|TRBV29-1|TRBJ1-4
CSVERERDEKLFF
TGCAGCGTTGAGCGGGAAAGGGACGAAAAACTGTTTTTT
>TRBD1|once|TRBV19|TRBJ1-4
CASSLGQGAGEKLFF
TGTGCCAGTAGTCTGGGACAGGGGGCAGGGGAAAAACTGTTTTTT
>.|.|TRBV5-6|TRBJ1-6
CASSLWGVSPLHF
TGTGCCAGCAGCTTGTGGGGGGTCTCACCCCTCCACTTT
>.|medium-sized|TRBV7-9|TRBJ2-7
CASSSTESYEQYF
TGTGCCAGCAGCAGCACAGAGTCCTACGAGCAGTACTTC
>TRBD1|.|TRBV11-3|TRBJ2-1
CASSFGTGVSSNEQFF
TGTGCCAGCAGCTTTGGGACAGGGGTTAGTAGCAATGAGCAGTTCTTC
>.|.|TRBV6-6|TRBJ1-1
CASSPGPRSEAFF
TGTGCCAGCAGTCCGGGGCCCCGGTCTGAAGCTTTCTTT